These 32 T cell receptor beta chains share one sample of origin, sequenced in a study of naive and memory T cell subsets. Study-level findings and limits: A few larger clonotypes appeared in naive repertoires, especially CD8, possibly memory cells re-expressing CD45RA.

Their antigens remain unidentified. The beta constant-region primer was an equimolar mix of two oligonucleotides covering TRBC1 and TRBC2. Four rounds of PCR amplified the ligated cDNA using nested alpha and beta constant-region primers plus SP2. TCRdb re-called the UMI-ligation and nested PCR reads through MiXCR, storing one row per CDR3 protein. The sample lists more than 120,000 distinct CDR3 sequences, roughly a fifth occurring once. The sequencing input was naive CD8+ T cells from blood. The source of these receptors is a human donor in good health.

The chain's CDR3 is CASSLGQGADDEQFF. The CDR3 bases are TGTGCCAGCAGCTTGGGACAGGGGGCAGACGATGAGCAGTTCTTC. This chain connects TRBV7-3 to TRBJ2-1, with TRBD1 matching 12 bases. Losses at the gene ends were 3 bases for V and 8 bases for J; bases not matched to a gene: 5. The CDR3 loop spans 15 amino acids. Looked up from germline, CDR1 is SGHTA and CDR2 is FQGTGA.

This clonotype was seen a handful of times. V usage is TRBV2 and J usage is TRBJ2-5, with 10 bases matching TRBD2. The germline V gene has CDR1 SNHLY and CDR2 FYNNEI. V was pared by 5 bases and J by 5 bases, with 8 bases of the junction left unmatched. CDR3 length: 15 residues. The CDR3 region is CASSLLAGGSETQYF. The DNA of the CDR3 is TGTGCCAGCAGTCTATTAGCGGGAGGTTCTGAGACCCAGTACTTC.

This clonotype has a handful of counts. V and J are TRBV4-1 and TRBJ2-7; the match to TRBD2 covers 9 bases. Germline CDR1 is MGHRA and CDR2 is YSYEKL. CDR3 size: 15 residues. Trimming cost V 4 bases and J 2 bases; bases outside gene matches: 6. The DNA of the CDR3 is TGCGCCAGCAGCCCCCGACTAGCGGTGACCTACGAGCAGTACTTC. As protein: CASSPRLAVTYEQYF.

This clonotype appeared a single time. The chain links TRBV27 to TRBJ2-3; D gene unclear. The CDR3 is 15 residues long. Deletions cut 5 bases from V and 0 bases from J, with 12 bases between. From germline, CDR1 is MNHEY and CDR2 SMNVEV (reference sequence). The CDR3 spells CASSPPPPSTDTQYF. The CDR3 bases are TGTGCCAGCAGTCCTCCCCCACCTAGCACAGATACGCAGTATTTT.

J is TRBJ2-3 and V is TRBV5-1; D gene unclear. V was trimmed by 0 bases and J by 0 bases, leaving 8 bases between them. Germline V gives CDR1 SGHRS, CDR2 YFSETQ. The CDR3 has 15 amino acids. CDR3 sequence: CASSLAATSTDTQYF. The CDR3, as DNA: TGCGCCAGCAGCTTGGCGGCGACTAGCACAGATACGCAGTATTTT.

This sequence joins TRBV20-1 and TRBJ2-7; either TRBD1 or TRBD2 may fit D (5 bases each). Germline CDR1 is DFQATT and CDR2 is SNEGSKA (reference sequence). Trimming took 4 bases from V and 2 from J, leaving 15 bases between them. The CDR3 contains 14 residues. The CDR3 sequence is CSATGTREPYEQYF. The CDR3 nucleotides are TGCAGTGCTACCGGGACCAGGGAACCCTACGAGCAGTACTTC.

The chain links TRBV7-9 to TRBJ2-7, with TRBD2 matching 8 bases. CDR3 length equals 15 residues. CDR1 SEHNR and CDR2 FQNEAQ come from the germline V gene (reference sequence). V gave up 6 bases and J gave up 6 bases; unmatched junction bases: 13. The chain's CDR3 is CASSPSGSEQGEQYF. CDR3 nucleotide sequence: TGTGCCAGCAGTCCCAGCGGGAGCGAGCAGGGCGAGCAGTACTTC.

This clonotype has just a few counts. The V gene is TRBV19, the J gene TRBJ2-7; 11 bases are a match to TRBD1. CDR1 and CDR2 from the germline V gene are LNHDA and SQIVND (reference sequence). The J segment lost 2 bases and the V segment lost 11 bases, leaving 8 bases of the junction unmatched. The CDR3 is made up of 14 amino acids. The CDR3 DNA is TGTGCCTGTGCACGGACAGGGGGCCCCTACGAGCAGTACTTC. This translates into CACARTGGPYEQYF. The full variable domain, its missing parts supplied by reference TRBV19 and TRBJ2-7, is DGGITQSPKYLFRKEGQNVTLSCEQNLNHDAMYWYRQDPGQGLRLIYYSQIVNDFQKGDIAEGYSVSREKKESFPLTVTSAQKNPTAFYLCACARTGGPYEQYFGPGTRLTVT.

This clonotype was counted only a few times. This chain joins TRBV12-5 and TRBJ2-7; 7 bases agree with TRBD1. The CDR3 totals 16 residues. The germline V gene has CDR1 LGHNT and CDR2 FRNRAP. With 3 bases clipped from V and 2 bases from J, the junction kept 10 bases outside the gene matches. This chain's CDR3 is CASGFTTGQLPYEQYF. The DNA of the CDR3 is TGTGCTAGTGGTTTCACTACGGGACAGCTTCCCTACGAGCAGTACTTC. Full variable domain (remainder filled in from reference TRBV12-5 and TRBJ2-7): DARVTQTPRHKVTEMGQEVTMRCQPILGHNTVFWYRQTMMQGLELLAYFRNRAPLDDSGMPKDRFSAEMPDATLATLKIQPSEPRDSAVYFCASGFTTGQLPYEQYFGPGTRLTVT.

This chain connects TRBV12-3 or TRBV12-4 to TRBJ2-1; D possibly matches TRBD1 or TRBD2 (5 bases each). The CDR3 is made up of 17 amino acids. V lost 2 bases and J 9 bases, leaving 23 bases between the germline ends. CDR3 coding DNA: TGTGCCAGCAGTTTAAACCTAGCTAGCTTGGTGGGGACTGAGCAGTTCTTC. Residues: CASSLNLASLVGTEQFF.

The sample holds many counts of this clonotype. This CDR3 reads CASSSDRGQYNEQFF. The CDR3 DNA reads as TGTGCCAGCAGCTCCGACAGGGGGCAGTACAATGAGCAGTTCTTC. The chain uses TRBV11-2 and TRBJ2-1; 10 bases match TRBD1. CDR3 length equals 15 residues. From germline, CDR1 is SGHAT and CDR2 FQNNGV. Trimming took 4 bases from V and 4 from J; bases not matched to a gene: 4.

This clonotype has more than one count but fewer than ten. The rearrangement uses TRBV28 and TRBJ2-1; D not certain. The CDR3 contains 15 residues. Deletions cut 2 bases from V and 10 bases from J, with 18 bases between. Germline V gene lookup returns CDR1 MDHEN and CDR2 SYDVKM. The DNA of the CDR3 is TGTGCCAGCAGTTTACACAGATCGGGTAGATCAGAGCAGTTCTTC. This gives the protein CASSLHRSGRSEQFF.

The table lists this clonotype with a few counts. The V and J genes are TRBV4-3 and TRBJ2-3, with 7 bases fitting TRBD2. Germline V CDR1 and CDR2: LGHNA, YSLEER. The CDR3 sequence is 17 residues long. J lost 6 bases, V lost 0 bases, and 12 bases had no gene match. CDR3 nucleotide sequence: TGCGCCAGCAGCCAAGATATCTCGCGGGAGTTGGATGATACGCAGTATTTT. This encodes CASSQDISRELDDTQYF.

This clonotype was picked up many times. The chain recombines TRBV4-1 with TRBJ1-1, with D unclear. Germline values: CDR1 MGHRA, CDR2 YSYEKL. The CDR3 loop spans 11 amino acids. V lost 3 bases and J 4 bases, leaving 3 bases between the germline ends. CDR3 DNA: TGCGCCAGCAGCCATTCCACTGAAGCTTTCTTT. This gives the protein CASSHSTEAFF.

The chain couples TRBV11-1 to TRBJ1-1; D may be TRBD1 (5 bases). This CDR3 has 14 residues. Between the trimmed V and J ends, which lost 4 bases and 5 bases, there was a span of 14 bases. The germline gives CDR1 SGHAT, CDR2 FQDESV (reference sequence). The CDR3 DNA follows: TGTGCCAGCAGCTACCCCTCGAGGGGAACTGAAGCTTTCTTT. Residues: CASSYPSRGTEAFF.

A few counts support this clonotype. The CDR3 DNA reads as TGTGCCAGCAGTGTAGGGGAGGGATCACCCCTCCACTTT. It encodes CASSVGEGSPLHF. The gene calls are TRBV25-1 and TRBJ1-6; possibly TRBD1 for D (5 bases). In germline, CDR1 is MGHDK, CDR2 SYGVNS. The ends were cut back, 4 bases at V and 10 bases at J, with 11 bases in the middle. The CDR3 contains 13 residues. Together with reference TRBV25-1 and TRBJ1-6, the CDR3 gives the full variable domain: EADIYQTPRYLVIGTGKKITLECSQTMGHDKMYWYQQDPGMELHLIHYSYGVNSTEKGDLSSESTVSRIRTEHFPLTLESARPSHTSQYLCASSVGEGSPLHFGNGTRLTVT.

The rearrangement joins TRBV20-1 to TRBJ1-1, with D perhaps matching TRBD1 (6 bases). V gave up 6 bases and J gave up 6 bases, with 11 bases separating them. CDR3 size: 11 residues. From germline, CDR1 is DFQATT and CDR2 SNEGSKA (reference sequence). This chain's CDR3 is CSAEGGAEAFF. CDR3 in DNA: TGCAGTGCGGAAGGGGGGGCTGAAGCTTTCTTT.

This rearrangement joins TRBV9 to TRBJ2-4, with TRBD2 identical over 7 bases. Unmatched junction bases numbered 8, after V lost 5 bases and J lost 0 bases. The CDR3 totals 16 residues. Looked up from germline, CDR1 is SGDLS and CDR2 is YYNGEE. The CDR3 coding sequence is TGTGCCAGCAGTCCCTCTAGCGGTCTAGCCAAAAACATTCAGTACTTC. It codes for CASSPSSGLAKNIQYF.

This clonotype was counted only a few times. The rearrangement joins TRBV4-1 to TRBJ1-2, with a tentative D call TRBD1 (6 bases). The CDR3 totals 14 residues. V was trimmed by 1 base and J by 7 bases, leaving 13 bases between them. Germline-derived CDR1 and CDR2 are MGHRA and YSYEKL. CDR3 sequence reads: CASSQGSRGSGYTF. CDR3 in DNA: TGCGCCAGCAGCCAAGGAAGCAGGGGTTCTGGCTACACCTTC.

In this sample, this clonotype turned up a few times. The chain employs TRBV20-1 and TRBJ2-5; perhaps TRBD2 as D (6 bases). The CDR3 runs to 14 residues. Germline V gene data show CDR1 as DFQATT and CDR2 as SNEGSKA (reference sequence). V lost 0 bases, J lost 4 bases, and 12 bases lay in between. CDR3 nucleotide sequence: TGCAGTGCTAGAGATGGGGAGGACGGAGAGACCCAGTACTTC. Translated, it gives CSARDGEDGETQYF.

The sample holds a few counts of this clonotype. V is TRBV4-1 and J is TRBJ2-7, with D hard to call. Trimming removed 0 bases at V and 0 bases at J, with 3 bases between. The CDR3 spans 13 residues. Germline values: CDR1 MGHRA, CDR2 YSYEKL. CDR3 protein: CASSQDTSYEQYF. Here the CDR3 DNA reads TGCGCCAGCAGCCAAGATACCTCCTACGAGCAGTACTTC.

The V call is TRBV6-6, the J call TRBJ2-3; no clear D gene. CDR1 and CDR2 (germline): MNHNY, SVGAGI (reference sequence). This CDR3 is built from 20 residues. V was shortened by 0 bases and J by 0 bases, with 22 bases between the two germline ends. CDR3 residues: CASSYSLGLKKLTSTDTQYF. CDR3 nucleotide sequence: TGTGCCAGCAGTTACTCGTTGGGCCTGAAAAAACTAACTAGCACAGATACGCAGTATTTT.

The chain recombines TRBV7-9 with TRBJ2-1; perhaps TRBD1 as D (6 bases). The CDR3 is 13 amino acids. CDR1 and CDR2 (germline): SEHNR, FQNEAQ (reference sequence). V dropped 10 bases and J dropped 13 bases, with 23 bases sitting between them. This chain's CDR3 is CAIRGPGARTQFF. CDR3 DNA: TGTGCCATCAGGGGTCCTGGGGCTCGCACTCAGTTCTTC.

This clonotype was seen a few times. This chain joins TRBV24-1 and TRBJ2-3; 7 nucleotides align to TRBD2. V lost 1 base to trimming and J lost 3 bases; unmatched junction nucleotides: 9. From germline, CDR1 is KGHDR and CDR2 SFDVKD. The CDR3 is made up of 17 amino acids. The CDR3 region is CATSDLSEAGSTDTQYF. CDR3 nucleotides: TGTGCCACCAGTGATTTAAGTGAAGCGGGATCAACAGATACGCAGTATTTT.

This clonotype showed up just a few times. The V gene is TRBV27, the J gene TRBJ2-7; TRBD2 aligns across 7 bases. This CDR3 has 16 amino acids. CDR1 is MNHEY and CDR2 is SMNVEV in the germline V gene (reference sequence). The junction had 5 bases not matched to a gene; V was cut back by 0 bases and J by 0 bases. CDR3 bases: TGTGCCAGCAGTTTATCGGGGCTAGCGGCCTCCTACGAGCAGTACTTC. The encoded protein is CASSLSGLAASYEQYF.

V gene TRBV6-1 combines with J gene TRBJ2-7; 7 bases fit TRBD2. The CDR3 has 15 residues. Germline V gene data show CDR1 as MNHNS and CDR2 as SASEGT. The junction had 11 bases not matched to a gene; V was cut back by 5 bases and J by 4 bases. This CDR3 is CASSPRDVGRYEQYF. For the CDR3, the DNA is TGTGCCAGCAGTCCCCGGGACGTCGGGAGGTACGAGCAGTACTTC.

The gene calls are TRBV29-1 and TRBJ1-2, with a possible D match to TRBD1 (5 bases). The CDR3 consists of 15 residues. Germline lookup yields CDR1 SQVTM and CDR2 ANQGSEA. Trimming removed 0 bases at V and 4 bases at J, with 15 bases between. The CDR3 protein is CSVEDLGPSTYGYTF. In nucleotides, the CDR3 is TGCAGCGTTGAAGATCTGGGACCGAGTACCTATGGCTACACCTTC.

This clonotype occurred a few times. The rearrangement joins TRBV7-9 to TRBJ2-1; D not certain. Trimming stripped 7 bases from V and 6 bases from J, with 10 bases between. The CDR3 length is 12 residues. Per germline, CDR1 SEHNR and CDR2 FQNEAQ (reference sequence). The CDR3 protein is CASKLNPNEQFF. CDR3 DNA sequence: TGTGCCAGCAAACTTAACCCCAATGAGCAGTTCTTC.

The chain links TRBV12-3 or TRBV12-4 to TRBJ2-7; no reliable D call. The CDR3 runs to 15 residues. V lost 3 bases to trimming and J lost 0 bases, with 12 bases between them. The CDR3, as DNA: TGTGCCAGCAGTTTTACGGACCCAAGCTCCTACGAGCAGTACTTC. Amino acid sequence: CASSFTDPSSYEQYF.

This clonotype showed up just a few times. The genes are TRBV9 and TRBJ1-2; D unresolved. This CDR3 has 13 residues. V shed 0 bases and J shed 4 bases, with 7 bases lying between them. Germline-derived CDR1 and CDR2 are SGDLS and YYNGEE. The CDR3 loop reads CASSVGGGYGYTF. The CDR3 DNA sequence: TGTGCCAGCAGCGTAGGGGGAGGCTATGGCTACACCTTC. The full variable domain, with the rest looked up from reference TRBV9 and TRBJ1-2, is DSGVTQTPKHLITATGQRVTLRCSPRSGDLSVYWYQQSLDQGLQFLIQYYNGEERAKGNILERFSAQQFPDLHSELNLSSLELGDSALYFCASSVGGGYGYTFGSGTRLTVV.

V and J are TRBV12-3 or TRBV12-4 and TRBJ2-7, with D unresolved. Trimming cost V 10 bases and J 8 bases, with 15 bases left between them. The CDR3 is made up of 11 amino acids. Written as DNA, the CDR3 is TGTGCCACCGAGCGTGGCCAGAAGCAGTACTTC. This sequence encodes CATERGQKQYF.

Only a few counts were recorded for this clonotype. The CDR3: CASSLAGGLYEQYF. CDR3 coding DNA: TGTGCCAGCAGTTTAGCCGGGGGCCTATACGAGCAGTACTTC. V and J are TRBV28 and TRBJ2-7, with D possibly called TRBD1 or TRBD2 (6 bases each). CDR1 is MDHEN, CDR2 SYDVKM, per germline. V was trimmed by 2 bases and J by 4 bases, leaving 12 bases between them. The CDR3 length is 14 residues.